The T cell receptor beta chain under discussion was sequenced for a study of blood T cell repertoires in COVID-19. Study-wide background: The analysed material was cDNA or gDNA that came from T cells, B-cell-depleted T cells, or PBMCs.

During active infection, Seattle patients enrolled and were then monitored through disease. In germline, CDR1 is SEHNR, CDR2 FQNEAQ (reference sequence). V was clipped by 2 bases and J by 0 bases, with 5 bases between them. The CDR3 consists of 14 residues. The method was immunoSEQ multiplex PCR; TCRdb's version includes in-frame clones alone and lacks a portion of them. The sample consists of fewer than 250,000 clones, approximately 90% of them appearing once. Sequencing used peripheral blood. This clonotype was sampled from a man aged 60 to 75 with COVID-19, enrolled during active disease. The chain couples TRBV7-9 to TRBJ2-1, with D unclear. The chain's CDR3 is CASSLPSSYNEQFF. CDR3 nucleotide sequence: TGTGCCAGCAGCTTACCGAGCTCCTACAATGAGCAGTTCTTC.